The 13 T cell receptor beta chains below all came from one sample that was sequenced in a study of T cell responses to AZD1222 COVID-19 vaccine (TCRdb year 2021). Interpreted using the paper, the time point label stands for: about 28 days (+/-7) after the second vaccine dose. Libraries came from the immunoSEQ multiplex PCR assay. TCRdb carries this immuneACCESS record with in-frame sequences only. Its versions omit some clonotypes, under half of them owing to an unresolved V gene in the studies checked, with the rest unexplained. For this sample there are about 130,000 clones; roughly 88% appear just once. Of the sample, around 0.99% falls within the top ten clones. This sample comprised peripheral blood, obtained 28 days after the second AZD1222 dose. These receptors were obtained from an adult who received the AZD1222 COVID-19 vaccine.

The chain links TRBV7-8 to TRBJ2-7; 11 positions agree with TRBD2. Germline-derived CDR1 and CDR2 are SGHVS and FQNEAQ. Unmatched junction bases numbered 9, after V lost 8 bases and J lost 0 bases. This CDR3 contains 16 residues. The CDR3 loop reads CASGRLAGLRSYEQYF. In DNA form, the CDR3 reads TGTGCCAGCGGTAGACTAGCGGGGCTACGCTCCTACGAGCAGTACTTC.

The chain's CDR3 is CASSRGSQGGWRTEAFF. CDR3 DNA: TGTGCCAGCAGCCGAGGGTCACAGGGGGGGTGGAGGACTGAAGCTTTCTTT. The rearrangement links TRBV7-8 to TRBJ1-1; TRBD1 matches 8 bases. From germline, CDR1 is SGHVS and CDR2 FQNEAQ. V trimming: 5 bases; J trimming: 5 bases; junction bases outside the gene matches: 16. This CDR3 is built from 17 residues.

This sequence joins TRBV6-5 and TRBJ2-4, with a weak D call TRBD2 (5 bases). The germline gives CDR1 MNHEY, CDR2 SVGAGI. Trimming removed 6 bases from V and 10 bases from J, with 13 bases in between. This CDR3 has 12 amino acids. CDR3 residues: CASSPGPGIQYF. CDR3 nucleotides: TGTGCCAGCAGCCCGGGCCCGGGGATTCAGTACTTC.

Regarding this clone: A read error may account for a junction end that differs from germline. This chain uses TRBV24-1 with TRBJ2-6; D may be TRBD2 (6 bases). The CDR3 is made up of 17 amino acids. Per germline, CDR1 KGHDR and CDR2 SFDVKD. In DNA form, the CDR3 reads TGTGCCACCAGTGACCCGTTACTGGATACGGGGGTCAACGTCCTGACTTTC. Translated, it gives CATSDPLLDTGVNVLTF.

The CDR3 DNA follows: TGTGCCAGCAGCCCCCAGACAGGGCTTACGTCCTACGAGCAGTACTTC. Its protein is CASSPQTGLTSYEQYF. V and J are TRBV7-6 and TRBJ2-7; 7 positions match TRBD1. Trimming at V came to 5 bases and at J to 1 base, leaving 11 bases not matched to a gene. CDR1 is SGHVS, CDR2 FNYEAQ, per germline. The CDR3 is 16 amino acids.

The CDR3 here is CASSYGTGHEAFF. Written as DNA, the CDR3 is TGTGCCAGCTCCTATGGTACAGGCCACGAAGCTTTCTTT. This rearrangement joins TRBV11-3 to TRBJ1-1, with D possibly TRBD1 on 5 matching bases. From germline, CDR1 is SGHNT and CDR2 YENEEA. This CDR3 has 13 residues. Between the trimmed V and J ends, which lost 8 bases and 8 bases, there was a span of 18 bases.

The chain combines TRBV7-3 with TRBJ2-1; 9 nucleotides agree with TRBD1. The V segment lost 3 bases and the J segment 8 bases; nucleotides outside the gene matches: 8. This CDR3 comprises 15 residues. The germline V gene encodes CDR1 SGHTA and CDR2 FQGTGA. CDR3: CASSFTGTGSDEQFF. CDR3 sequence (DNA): TGTGCCAGCAGCTTCACCGGGACAGGGAGCGATGAGCAGTTCTTC.

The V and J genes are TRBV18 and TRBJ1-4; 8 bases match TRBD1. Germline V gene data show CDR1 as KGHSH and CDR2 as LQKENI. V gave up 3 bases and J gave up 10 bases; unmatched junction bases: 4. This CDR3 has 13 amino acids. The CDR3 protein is CASSPGTGGKLFF. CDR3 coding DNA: TGTGCCAGCTCACCCGGGACAGGTGGAAAACTGTTTTTT. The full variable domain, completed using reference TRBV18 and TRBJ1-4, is NAGVMQNPRHLVRRRGQEARLRCSPMKGHSHVYWYRQLPEEGLKFMVYLQKENIIDESGMPKERFSAEFPKEGPSILRIQQVVRGDSAAYFCASSPGTGGKLFFGSGTQLSVL.

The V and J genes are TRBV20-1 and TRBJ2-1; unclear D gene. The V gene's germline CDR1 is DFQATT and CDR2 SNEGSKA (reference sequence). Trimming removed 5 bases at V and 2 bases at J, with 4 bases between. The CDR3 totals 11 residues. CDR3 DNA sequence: TGCAGTGCTCCCCCCTACAATGAGCAGTTCTTC. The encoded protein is CSAPPYNEQFF.

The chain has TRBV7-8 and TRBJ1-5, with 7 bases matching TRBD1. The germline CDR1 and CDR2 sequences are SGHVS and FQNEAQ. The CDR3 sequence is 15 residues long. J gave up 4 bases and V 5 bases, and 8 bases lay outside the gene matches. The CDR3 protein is CASSPSDRKNQPQHF. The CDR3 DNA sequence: TGTGCCAGCAGCCCATCGGACAGGAAAAATCAGCCCCAGCATTTT. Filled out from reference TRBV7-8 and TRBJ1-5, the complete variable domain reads GAGVSQSPRYKVAKRGQDVALRCDPISGHVSLFWYQQALGQGPEFLTYFQNEAQLDKSGLPSDRFFAERPEGSVSTLKIQRTQQEDSAVYLCASSPSDRKNQPQHFGDGTRLSIL.

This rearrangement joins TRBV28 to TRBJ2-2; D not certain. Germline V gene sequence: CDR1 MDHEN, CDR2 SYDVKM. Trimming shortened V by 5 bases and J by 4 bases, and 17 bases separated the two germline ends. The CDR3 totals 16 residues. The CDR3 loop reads CASSRGRSSGTGELFF. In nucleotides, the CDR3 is TGTGCCAGCAGTCGTGGACGGTCGTCGGGCACCGGGGAGCTGTTTTTT.

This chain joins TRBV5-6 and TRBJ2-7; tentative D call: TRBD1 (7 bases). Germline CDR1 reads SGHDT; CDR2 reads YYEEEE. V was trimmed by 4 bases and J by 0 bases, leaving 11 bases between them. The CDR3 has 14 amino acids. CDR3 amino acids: CASSAGQFSYEQYF. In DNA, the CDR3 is TGTGCCAGCAGCGCGGGACAGTTCTCCTACGAGCAGTACTTC.

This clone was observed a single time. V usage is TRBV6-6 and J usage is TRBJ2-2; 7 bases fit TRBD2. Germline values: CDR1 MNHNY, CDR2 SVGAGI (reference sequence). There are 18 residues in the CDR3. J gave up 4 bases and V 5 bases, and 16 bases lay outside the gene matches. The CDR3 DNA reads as TGTGCCAGCAGTCCTTTCCGAGCGGGGTACGGCCCCACCGGGGAGCTGTTTTTT. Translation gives CASSPFRAGYGPTGELFF.